Shown below are 3 T cell receptor beta chains from a single sample sequenced in a study of CD4 T cells in relation to SARS-CoV-2 and coronaviruses. Method: immunoSEQ multiplex PCR; TCRdb's copy keeps in-frame clones and lacks some. In the table there are about 24,000 clones, around four fifths of which are singletons. Antigens for these TCRs are unknown. Unexposed donor CD4+ T cells date from about 2011-2018, before the COVID-19 pandemic. Isolation of CD4+ T cells took place after approximately eleven days in culture. The sequenced material came from CD4+ T cells from PBMCs, cultured in vitro. All receptors come from a human donor in good health.

This rearrangement joins TRBV5-1 to TRBJ1-2, with unresolved D. The V gene's germline CDR1 is SGHRS and CDR2 YFSETQ. The CDR3 consists of 11 residues. Trimming took 0 bases from V and 11 from J, leaving 8 bases between them. The CDR3 nucleotides read TGCGCCAGCAGCTTGGACAGCGCTTACACCTTC. The encoded protein is CASSLDSAYTF.

J is TRBJ2-1 and V is TRBV20-1; D is uncertain. Trimming removed 5 bases at V and 3 bases at J, with 2 bases between. Germline CDR1 DFQATT, CDR2 SNEGSKA (reference sequence). The length of the CDR3 is 10 residues. CDR3 residues: CSARYNEQFF. CDR3 nucleotides: TGCAGTGCTCGCTACAATGAGCAGTTCTTC.

This clone was observed a handful of times. The chain couples TRBV3-1 (or the pseudogene TRBV3-2) to TRBJ2-7; D might be TRBD2 (5 bases). The V and J ends lost 0 bases and 0 bases respectively, with 15 bases between them. The V gene's germline CDR1 is LGHDT and CDR2 YNNKEL (reference sequence). This CDR3 comprises 17 residues. The CDR3 spells CASSQDSLATSSYEQYF. In nucleotides, the CDR3 is TGTGCCAGCAGCCAAGATAGTTTAGCGACCAGCTCCTACGAGCAGTACTTC.